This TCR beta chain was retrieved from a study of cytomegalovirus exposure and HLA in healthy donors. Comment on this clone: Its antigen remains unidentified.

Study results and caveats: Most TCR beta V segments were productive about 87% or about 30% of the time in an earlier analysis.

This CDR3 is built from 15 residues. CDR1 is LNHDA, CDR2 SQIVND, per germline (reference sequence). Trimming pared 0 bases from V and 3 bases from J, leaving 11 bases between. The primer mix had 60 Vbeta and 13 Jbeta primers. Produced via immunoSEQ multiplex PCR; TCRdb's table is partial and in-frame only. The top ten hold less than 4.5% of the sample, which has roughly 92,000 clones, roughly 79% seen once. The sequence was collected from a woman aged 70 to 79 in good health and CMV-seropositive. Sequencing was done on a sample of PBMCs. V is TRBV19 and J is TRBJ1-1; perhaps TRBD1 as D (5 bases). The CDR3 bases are TGTGCCAGTAGTATAGATCTCAGGGAGGACACTGAAGCTTTCTTT. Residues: CASSIDLREDTEAFF.